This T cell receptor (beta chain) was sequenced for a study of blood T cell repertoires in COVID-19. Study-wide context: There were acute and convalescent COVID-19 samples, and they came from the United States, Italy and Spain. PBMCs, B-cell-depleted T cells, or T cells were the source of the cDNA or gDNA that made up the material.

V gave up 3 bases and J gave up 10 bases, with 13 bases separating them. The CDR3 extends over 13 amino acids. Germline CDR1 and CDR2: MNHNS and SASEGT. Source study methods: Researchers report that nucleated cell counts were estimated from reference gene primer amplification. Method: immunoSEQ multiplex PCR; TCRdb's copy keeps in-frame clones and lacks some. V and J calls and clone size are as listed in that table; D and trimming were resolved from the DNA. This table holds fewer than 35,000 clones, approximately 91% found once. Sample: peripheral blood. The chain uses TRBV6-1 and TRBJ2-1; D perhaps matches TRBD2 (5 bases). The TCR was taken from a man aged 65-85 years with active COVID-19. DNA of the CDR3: TGTGCCAGCAGTGAGGGCGGGTTGTGGGAGCAGTTCTTC. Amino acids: CASSEGGLWEQFF.